This TCR beta chain was observed in a study of cytomegalovirus exposure and HLA in healthy donors. At the level of the study: For the roughly 370 genotyped donors, over 80% fell within the Caucasian-associated ancestry cluster.

PCR amplification relied on 60 Vbeta primers (plus 13 Jbeta primers). In the original analysis: About 12 million of tens of millions of unique TCR beta chains were shared, per a later count. Sequencing used immunoSEQ multiplex PCR; TCRdb keeps in-frame clones, though not all of them. The V and J calls and clone size come from that table; D and trimming were worked out from the DNA. The sample lists about 79,000 clones, around 70% seen once, with 9.1% in the top ten. A remark on this clone: Its antigen is as yet unknown.

Between the trimmed V and J ends, which lost 0 bases and 5 bases, there was a span of 10 bases. The CDR3 length is 14 residues. In germline, CDR1 is KGHSH, CDR2 LQKENI. Findings of the study overall: The classifier was said to identify cytomegalovirus status with high specificity and sensitivity.

Specimen: PBMCs. V and J are TRBV18 and TRBJ1-1, with D possibly being TRBD1 (5 bases). The receptor was derived from a man aged 35 to 55 in good health and CMV-seropositive. In nucleotides, the CDR3 is TGTGCCAGCTCACCACCAAGCGGGGGTACTGAAGCTTTCTTT. Protein product: CASSPPSGGTEAFF.